These T cell receptor beta chains were read from a single sample in a study of response to subunit inactivated influenza vaccine. TCRdb independently ran MiXCR on the RT-PCR reads; one entry per CDR3 protein. Among 500,000 or so distinct CDR3 sequences listed, 16% were seen once. The source was CD4+ T cells sorted from PBMCs, collected less than 30 months after vaccination. The receptors here all came from a man between 50 and 75 years old who received an inactivated influenza vaccine. Each CDR3 is given with its conserved first and last residue. A D gene is named only where the DNA matches it firmly. The listing skips clone size in some rows; elsewhere it reads once, few, many or a size class.

D gene: TRBD1
V gene: TRBV10-3
J gene: TRBJ2-1
clone size: few
CDR3 protein: CATLNGQANEQFF
CDR3 DNA: TGTGCCACACTCAATGGACAGGCCAATGAGCAGTTCTTC

D gene: NA
V gene: TRBV12-3/TRBV12-4
J gene: TRBJ2-7
clone size: NA
CDR3 protein: CASTSGTGVRYF
CDR3 DNA: TGTGCCAGCACTTCGGGGACTGGGGTAAGGTACTTC

D gene: TRBD2
V gene: TRBV28
J gene: TRBJ2-5
clone size: NA
CDR3 protein: CASSTGLAGGETQYF
CDR3 DNA: TGTGCCAGCAGTACAGGACTAGCGGGAGGTGAGACCCAGTACTTC

D gene: TRBD1
V gene: TRBV7-2
J gene: TRBJ1-3
clone size: few
CDR3 protein: CASSPPGQGRGNTIYF
CDR3 DNA: TGTGCCAGCAGCCCCCCGGGACAGGGTAGAGGAAACACCATATATTTT

D gene: TRBD2
V gene: TRBV11-1
J gene: TRBJ2-1
clone size: NA
CDR3 protein: CASSQGTRTSGRNYNEQFF
CDR3 DNA: TGTGCCAGCAGTCAAGGCACAAGAACTAGCGGGAGAAATTACAATGAGCAGTTCTTC

D gene: TRBD1
V gene: TRBV4-1
J gene: TRBJ2-5
clone size: NA
CDR3 protein: CASSSSTGFGETQYF
CDR3 DNA: TGCGCCAGCAGCTCCTCGACAGGGTTTGGAGAGACCCAGTACTTC

D gene: NA
V gene: TRBV9
J gene: TRBJ2-5
clone size: few
CDR3 protein: CASSVASNGETQYF
CDR3 DNA: TGTGCCAGCAGCGTAGCCTCAAATGGGGAGACCCAGTACTTC

D gene: TRBD2
V gene: TRBV11-1
J gene: TRBJ2-1
clone size: NA
CDR3 protein: CASRALTGLAGANEQFF
CDR3 DNA: TGTGCCAGCCGAGCCCTTACAGGACTAGCGGGAGCCAATGAGCAGTTCTTC

D gene: NA
V gene: TRBV6-2/TRBV6-3
J gene: TRBJ1-2
clone size: once
CDR3 protein: CASSPAGYFHGYTF
CDR3 DNA: TGTGCCAGCAGTCCCGCGGGTTACTTCCATGGCTACACCTTC

D gene: NA
V gene: TRBV4-2
J gene: TRBJ1-4
clone size: many
CDR3 protein: CASSQGVQGGNEKLFF
CDR3 DNA: TGTGCCAGCAGCCAAGGGGTACAGGGAGGAAATGAAAAACTGTTTTTT

D gene: NA
V gene: TRBV30
J gene: TRBJ2-7
clone size: few
CDR3 protein: CAWSLGYEQYF
CDR3 DNA: TGTGCCTGGAGTTTGGGCTACGAGCAGTACTTC

D gene: NA
V gene: TRBV12-3/TRBV12-4
J gene: TRBJ2-2
clone size: many
CDR3 protein: CATRTGNTGELFF
CDR3 DNA: TGTGCCACCCGGACGGGAAACACCGGGGAGCTGTTTTTT

D gene: NA
V gene: TRBV5-1
J gene: TRBJ1-1
clone size: NA
CDR3 protein: CASSSGQINTEAFF
CDR3 DNA: TGCGCCAGCAGCTCCGGACAGATCAACACTGAAGCTTTCTTT

D gene: TRBD2
V gene: TRBV12-3/TRBV12-4
J gene: TRBJ2-2
clone size: many
CDR3 protein: CASSLTSGVTGELFF
CDR3 DNA: TGTGCCAGCAGTTTGACTAGCGGGGTGACCGGGGAGCTGTTTTTT

D gene: NA
V gene: TRBV20-1
J gene: TRBJ2-1
clone size: few
CDR3 protein: CSARGPPGSRGMNEQFF
CDR3 DNA: TGCAGTGCTAGAGGCCCACCGGGGAGCAGGGGAATGAATGAGCAGTTCTTC

D gene: NA
V gene: TRBV12-3/TRBV12-4
J gene: TRBJ2-7
clone size: few
CDR3 protein: CASGLEGGEQYF
CDR3 DNA: TGTGCCAGCGGTCTTGAAGGCGGCGAGCAGTACTTC

D gene: NA
V gene: TRBV12-3/TRBV12-4
J gene: TRBJ2-3
clone size: few
CDR3 protein: CASSSPPGGLPKDTQYF
CDR3 DNA: TGTGCCAGCAGTTCCCCCCCCGGAGGCCTCCCAAAAGATACGCAGTATTTT

D gene: NA
V gene: TRBV20-1
J gene: TRBJ2-5
clone size: NA
CDR3 protein: CSAIEQNQETQYF
CDR3 DNA: TGCAGTGCTATTGAACAGAACCAAGAGACCCAGTACTTC

D gene: NA
V gene: TRBV20-1
J gene: TRBJ2-2
clone size: NA
CDR3 protein: CRAGQLTGELFF
CDR3 DNA: TGCAGAGCGGGACAGCTCACCGGGGAGCTGTTTTTT

D gene: NA
V gene: TRBV24-1
J gene: TRBJ1-3
clone size: few
CDR3 protein: CATSETQGHSGNTIYF
CDR3 DNA: TGTGCCACCAGTGAAACTCAGGGTCACTCTGGAAACACCATATATTTT

D gene: NA
V gene: TRBV20-1
J gene: TRBJ1-5
clone size: few
CDR3 protein: CSADGWNQPQHF
CDR3 DNA: TGCAGTGCGGACGGGTGGAATCAGCCCCAGCATTTT

D gene: NA
V gene: TRBV7-2
J gene: TRBJ2-3
clone size: NA
CDR3 protein: CASSSGSKRDTQYF
CDR3 DNA: TGTGCCAGCAGCTCAGGGAGCAAAAGAGATACGCAGTATTTT

D gene: NA
V gene: TRBV19
J gene: TRBJ2-3
clone size: few
CDR3 protein: CASSKDRGVANTDTQYF
CDR3 DNA: TGTGCCAGTAGTAAGGACAGAGGGGTGGCAAACACAGATACGCAGTATTTT

D gene: TRBD1
V gene: TRBV11-2
J gene: TRBJ2-3
clone size: many
CDR3 protein: CASSLQGSGTGSTDTQYF
CDR3 DNA: TGTGCCAGCAGCCTCCAAGGGTCCGGGACAGGGTCGACAGATACGCAGTATTTT

D gene: NA
V gene: TRBV20-1
J gene: TRBJ2-2
clone size: NA
CDR3 protein: CSARRGTNTGELFF
CDR3 DNA: TGCAGTGCTAGAAGGGGGACCAACACCGGGGAGCTGTTTTTT

D gene: NA
V gene: TRBV6-2/TRBV6-3
J gene: TRBJ2-7
clone size: NA
CDR3 protein: CASSYRRGSYEQYF
CDR3 DNA: TGTGCCAGCAGTTACAGGCGGGGCTCCTACGAGCAGTACTTC

D gene: NA
V gene: TRBV4-3
J gene: TRBJ2-5
clone size: few
CDR3 protein: CASSQDEEETQYF
CDR3 DNA: TGCGCCAGCAGCCAAGATGAGGAAGAGACCCAGTACTTC

D gene: TRBD2
V gene: TRBV10-3
J gene: TRBJ2-3
clone size: NA
CDR3 protein: CAISPGLATTDTQYF
CDR3 DNA: TGTGCCATCAGTCCCGGACTAGCGACCACAGATACGCAGTATTTT

D gene: NA
V gene: TRBV12-3/TRBV12-4
J gene: TRBJ1-4
clone size: NA
CDR3 protein: CASSLGATLAAEKLFF
CDR3 DNA: TGTGCCAGCAGTTTAGGTGCCACCCTAGCGGCTGAAAAACTGTTTTTT

D gene: TRBD1
V gene: TRBV20-1
J gene: TRBJ1-5
clone size: few
CDR3 protein: CSARRGHPNQPQHF
CDR3 DNA: TGCAGTGCTAGAAGGGGGCACCCCAATCAGCCCCAGCATTTT

D gene: NA
V gene: TRBV28
J gene: TRBJ2-4
clone size: few
CDR3 protein: CASSPPGLRGNIQYF
CDR3 DNA: TGTGCCAGCAGTCCCCCAGGACTTCGGGGAAACATTCAGTACTTC

D gene: NA
V gene: TRBV30
J gene: TRBJ2-7
clone size: many
CDR3 protein: CAWSDKLAYEQYF
CDR3 DNA: TGTGCCTGGAGTGATAAACTGGCCTACGAGCAGTACTTC

D gene: TRBD2
V gene: TRBV5-4
J gene: TRBJ2-1
clone size: NA
CDR3 protein: CASSLGASGVGNEQFF
CDR3 DNA: TGTGCCAGCAGCCTTGGCGCTAGCGGGGTTGGCAATGAGCAGTTCTTC

D gene: NA
V gene: TRBV20-1
J gene: TRBJ2-7
clone size: few
CDR3 protein: CSARGAQTPSYEQYF
CDR3 DNA: TGCAGTGCTAGAGGTGCGCAGACCCCCTCCTACGAGCAGTACTTC

D gene: NA
V gene: TRBV9
J gene: TRBJ2-2
clone size: few
CDR3 protein: CASSVDRGTGELFF
CDR3 DNA: TGTGCCAGCAGCGTAGACCGAGGCACCGGGGAGCTGTTTTTT

D gene: NA
V gene: TRBV6-5
J gene: TRBJ2-5
clone size: NA
CDR3 protein: CTSSYGRPQETQYF
CDR3 DNA: TGTACCAGCAGTTACGGCAGGCCGCAAGAGACCCAGTACTTC

D gene: NA
V gene: TRBV5-1
J gene: TRBJ2-1
clone size: many
CDR3 protein: CASIPDSLRGTNEQFF
CDR3 DNA: TGCGCCAGCATCCCGGACAGTCTAAGGGGTACGAATGAGCAGTTCTTC

D gene: NA
V gene: TRBV20-1
J gene: TRBJ2-7
clone size: NA
CDR3 protein: CSARRQSPYEQYF
CDR3 DNA: TGCAGTGCTAGACGACAGAGTCCCTACGAGCAGTACTTC

D gene: TRBD1
V gene: TRBV5-1
J gene: TRBJ2-3
clone size: many
CDR3 protein: CASSTGQGSTSDTQYF
CDR3 DNA: TGCGCCAGCAGCACCGGACAGGGATCAACGTCGGATACGCAGTATTTT

D gene: NA
V gene: TRBV12-3/TRBV12-4
J gene: TRBJ2-3
clone size: many
CDR3 protein: CASSPGSAGASDTQYF
CDR3 DNA: TGTGCCAGCAGCCCCGGGTCGGCAGGGGCTTCAGATACGCAGTATTTT

D gene: NA
V gene: TRBV4-2
J gene: TRBJ1-6
clone size: few
CDR3 protein: CASSPLSNSPLHF
CDR3 DNA: TGTGCCAGCAGCCCGTTGTCTAATTCACCCCTCCACTTT

D gene: NA
V gene: TRBV25-1
J gene: TRBJ2-5
clone size: many
CDR3 protein: CASRRGGETQYF
CDR3 DNA: TGTGCCAGCAGGAGGGGGGGAGAGACCCAGTACTTC

D gene: NA
V gene: TRBV20-1
J gene: TRBJ2-2
clone size: few
CDR3 protein: CSAKIGLANTGELFF
CDR3 DNA: TGCAGTGCTAAGATAGGACTCGCTAACACCGGGGAGCTGTTTTTT

D gene: NA
V gene: TRBV6-2/TRBV6-3
J gene: TRBJ2-3
clone size: NA
CDR3 protein: CASTERYTQYF
CDR3 DNA: TGTGCCAGCACCGAAAGATATACGCAGTATTTT

D gene: TRBD1
V gene: TRBV6-2/TRBV6-3
J gene: TRBJ2-7
clone size: few
CDR3 protein: CASSKPGQGVYEQYF
CDR3 DNA: TGTGCCAGCAGTAAACCGGGACAGGGGGTCTACGAGCAGTACTTC

D gene: NA
V gene: TRBV6-1
J gene: TRBJ1-6
clone size: many
CDR3 protein: CASSEGGGSNSPLHF
CDR3 DNA: TGTGCCAGCAGTGAAGGAGGTGGAAGTAATTCACCCCTCCACTTT

D gene: NA
V gene: TRBV7-6
J gene: TRBJ2-3
clone size: NA
CDR3 protein: CASSLASGPDTQYF
CDR3 DNA: TGTGCCAGCAGCTTGGCGTCGGGACCAGATACGCAGTATTTT

D gene: NA
V gene: TRBV4-1
J gene: TRBJ2-2
clone size: few
CDR3 protein: CASSQEVKYTGELFF
CDR3 DNA: TGCGCCAGCAGCCAAGAAGTCAAATACACCGGGGAGCTGTTTTTT

D gene: NA
V gene: TRBV5-1
J gene: TRBJ2-3
clone size: NA
CDR3 protein: CASSLVGTVTDTQYF
CDR3 DNA: TGCGCCAGCAGCCTCGTAGGGACTGTTACAGATACGCAGTATTTT

D gene: NA
V gene: TRBV5-1
J gene: TRBJ2-2
clone size: few
CDR3 protein: CASHQGSNTGELFF
CDR3 DNA: TGCGCCAGCCACCAGGGGTCGAACACCGGGGAGCTGTTTTTT

D gene: TRBD1
V gene: TRBV12-3/TRBV12-4
J gene: TRBJ2-3
clone size: few
CDR3 protein: CASSVTGYNTQYF
CDR3 DNA: TGTGCCAGCAGCGTGACAGGGTATAATACGCAGTATTTT

D gene: NA
V gene: TRBV30
J gene: TRBJ1-1
clone size: few
CDR3 protein: CAWSIYGGNTEAFF
CDR3 DNA: TGTGCCTGGAGTATTTACGGGGGGAACACTGAAGCTTTCTTT

D gene: TRBD1
V gene: TRBV2
J gene: TRBJ2-2
clone size: NA
CDR3 protein: CATGQGNTGELFF
CDR3 DNA: TGTGCCACCGGACAGGGGAACACCGGGGAGCTGTTTTTT

D gene: TRBD1
V gene: TRBV30
J gene: TRBJ2-2
clone size: NA
CDR3 protein: CAWSPRPGQGAGTGELFF
CDR3 DNA: TGTGCCTGGAGTCCCCGCCCCGGACAGGGGGCGGGCACCGGGGAGCTGTTTTTT

D gene: NA
V gene: TRBV9
J gene: TRBJ2-2
clone size: NA
CDR3 protein: CASSPRRGAQFTGELFF
CDR3 DNA: TGTGCCAGCAGCCCCCGAAGGGGAGCCCAGTTCACCGGGGAGCTGTTTTTT

D gene: NA
V gene: TRBV2
J gene: TRBJ2-7
clone size: NA
CDR3 protein: CASSVERGNEQYF
CDR3 DNA: TGTGCCAGCAGTGTGGAAAGAGGGAACGAGCAGTACTTC

D gene: TRBD1
V gene: TRBV20-1
J gene: TRBJ2-2
clone size: NA
CDR3 protein: CSARQGGSTGELFF
CDR3 DNA: TGCAGTGCTCGACAGGGCGGAAGCACCGGGGAGCTGTTTTTT

D gene: NA
V gene: TRBV7-2
J gene: TRBJ2-3
clone size: NA
CDR3 protein: CASSRSGRDTQYF
CDR3 DNA: TGTGCCAGCAGCCGGTCCGGTAGAGATACGCAGTATTTT

D gene: NA
V gene: TRBV11-2
J gene: TRBJ2-5
clone size: few
CDR3 protein: CASSLVQGQKTQYF
CDR3 DNA: TGTGCCAGCAGCTTAGTACAGGGACAAAAGACCCAGTACTTC